Below, 22 T cell receptor beta chains from the same sample are listed, as sequenced in a study of PD-1 blockade in classical Hodgkin lymphoma. Each patient's relapse followed autologous stem cell transplantation, and brentuximab vedotin exposure varied. Sequencing was performed with immunoSEQ multiplex PCR; in TCRdb, only in-frame clones are kept and a portion is missing. There are roughly 61,000 clones in the sample; 75% to 90% occur only once, and over 14% lies in the top ten. The sequencing used peripheral blood mononuclear cells (PBMCs), collected at baseline. The receptors derive from a human donor with classical Hodgkin lymphoma.

This chain connects TRBV6-1 to TRBJ2-7; D call uncertain. The V end lost 7 bases, the J end lost 0 bases, and 7 bases lay between the germline ends. Germline loops: CDR1 MNHNS, CDR2 SASEGT. The CDR3 extends over 12 amino acids. The CDR3: CASTESSYEQYF. The CDR3 DNA reads TGTGCCAGCACGGAAAGCTCCTACGAGCAGTACTTC.

The chain has TRBV5-1 and TRBJ1-6, with D possibly matching TRBD1 (6 bases). CDR1 is SGHRS, CDR2 YFSETQ, per germline. Trimming stripped 0 bases from V and 6 bases from J, with 10 bases between. There are 15 residues in the CDR3. In DNA, the CDR3 is TGCGCCAGCAGCTTGGTTTCAGGGGTTAATTCACCCCTCCACTTT. This sequence encodes CASSLVSGVNSPLHF.

This clone has a handful of counts. V is TRBV4-1 and J is TRBJ2-2, with D possibly being TRBD1 (6 bases). V was clipped by 4 bases and J by 0 bases, with 12 bases between them. The CDR3 spans 16 residues. CDR1 and CDR2 (germline): MGHRA, YSYEKL. The CDR3 loop is CASSPRAGANTGELFF. The DNA for the CDR3 is TGCGCCAGCAGCCCGCGGGCAGGGGCGAACACCGGGGAGCTGTTTTTT.

The CDR3 nucleotides are TGTGCCAGCTCACCACTGTACAGGGGTATAGATACGCAGTATTTT. Protein product: CASSPLYRGIDTQYF. The genes are TRBV18 and TRBJ2-3; 7 bases fit TRBD1. V shed 1 base and J 5 bases; nucleotides not matched to a gene: 6. The length of the CDR3 is 15 residues. CDR1 and CDR2 (germline): KGHSH, LQKENI.

DNA of the CDR3: TGTGCCAGCAGCGCTTCTGACAGCCTGAACACTGAAGCTTTCTTT. Its protein product is CASSASDSLNTEAFF. The chain combines TRBV7-9 with TRBJ1-1, with D possibly being TRBD1 (5 bases). Germline V CDR1 and CDR2: SEHNR, FQNEAQ (reference sequence). Trimming removed 5 bases at V and 0 bases at J, with 13 bases between. This CDR3 has 15 residues.

The CDR3 protein is CASSFLVRTKVSTGELFF. The CDR3 region has the DNA TGCGCCAGCAGCTTTTTGGTGAGGACAAAAGTTTCCACCGGGGAGCTGTTTTTT. The rearrangement links TRBV5-1 to TRBJ2-2; tentative D call: TRBD1 (5 bases). The length of the CDR3 is 18 residues. V was pared by 2 bases and J by 4 bases, with 21 bases between. The germline CDR1 and CDR2 sequences are SGHRS and YFSETQ.

The chain recombines TRBV10-3 with TRBJ2-3; 8 bases line up with TRBD1. Trimming removed 5 bases from V and 5 bases from J; junction bases left unmatched: 12. The CDR3 length is 16 residues. CDR1 and CDR2 from the germline V gene are ENHRY and SYGVKD. Written as DNA, the CDR3 is TGTGCCATCAGTCCCGGGACAGGCCCCTCAGGAGATACGCAGTATTTT. It yields the protein CAISPGTGPSGDTQYF.

This clone was seen a single time. The chain carries TRBV4-1 and TRBJ2-7; no clear D. Germline V gene sequence: CDR1 MGHRA, CDR2 YSYEKL. V dropped 1 base and J dropped 6 bases, with 10 bases sitting between them. This CDR3 comprises 13 residues. CDR3 sequence: CASSQVGSLEQYF. CDR3 nucleotides: TGCGCCAGCAGCCAAGTAGGTAGTCTCGAGCAGTACTTC.

The chain recombines TRBV7-8 with TRBJ2-3; D is ambiguous. The CDR3 is made up of 16 amino acids. Germline V gene data show CDR1 as SGHVS and CDR2 as FQNEAQ. Trimming took 0 bases from V and 1 from J, leaving 11 bases between them. The CDR3 sequence is CASSLALGWGTDTQYF. In DNA, the CDR3 is TGTGCCAGCAGCTTAGCGCTGGGCTGGGGCACAGATACGCAGTATTTT.

CDR3 protein: CAWNQVFGYEQYF. In DNA, the CDR3 is TGTGCCTGGAACCAGGTGTTTGGCTACGAGCAGTACTTC. The chain recombines TRBV30 with TRBJ2-7; D is ambiguous. Germline CDR1 and CDR2: GTSNPN and SVGIG (reference sequence). Trimming took off 4 bases at V and 3 bases at J, with 13 bases between the two ends. This CDR3 is built from 13 residues.

This clone showed up just once. This rearrangement joins TRBV7-9 to TRBJ2-3; TRBD2 aligns across 7 bases. The CDR3 loop spans 17 amino acids. The trim removed 5 bases at V and 1 base at J, leaving 12 bases unmatched. Looked up from germline, CDR1 is SEHNR and CDR2 is FQNEAQ (reference sequence). CDR3 amino acids: CASSPRSSSGGTDTQYF. The CDR3 DNA sequence: TGTGCCAGCAGCCCCCGTTCATCGAGCGGGGGCACAGATACGCAGTATTTT.

V and J are TRBV15 and TRBJ2-1; D uncertain. V lost 0 bases and J 9 bases, leaving 15 bases between the germline ends. Germline CDR1 and CDR2: LNHNV and YYDKDF (reference sequence). The CDR3 covers 15 residues. In nucleotides, the CDR3 is TGTGCCACCAGCAGAGATTCCATAAGCTTGGGTGAGCAGTTCTTC. Translated: CATSRDSISLGEQFF. The variable domain in full, completed from reference TRBV15 and TRBJ2-1, reads DAMVIQNPRYQVTQFGKPVTLSCSQTLNHNVMYWYQQKSSQAPKLLFHYYDKDFNNEADTPDNFQSRRPNTSFCFLDIRSPGLGDTAMYLCATSRDSISLGEQFFGPGTRLTVL.

The V gene is TRBV5-4, the J gene TRBJ2-1, with D possibly TRBD1 on 5 matching bases. Per the germline V gene, CDR1 is SGHNT and CDR2 is YYREEE (reference sequence). V was shortened by 4 bases and J by 6 bases, with 17 bases between the two germline ends. The CDR3 contains 15 residues. DNA for the CDR3: TGTGCCAGCAGCCCATATGCCCAGGGTCGCAATGAGCAGTTCTTC. Translated, it gives CASSPYAQGRNEQFF. The full variable domain, its missing parts supplied by reference TRBV5-4 and TRBJ2-1, is ETGVTQSPTHLIKTRGQQVTLRCSSQSGHNTVSWYQQALGQGPQFIFQYYREEENGRGNFPPRFSGLQFPNYSSELNVNALELDDSALYLCASSPYAQGRNEQFFGPGTRLTVL.

The chain carries TRBV29-1 and TRBJ1-2; 7 bases match TRBD1. The CDR3 length is 12 residues. V trimming: 2 bases; J trimming: 7 bases; junction bases outside the gene matches: 4. Looked up from germline, CDR1 is SQVTM and CDR2 is ANQGSEA. The CDR3 here is CSVERGLGGYTF. The CDR3 DNA reads TGCAGCGTTGAAAGGGGGCTCGGTGGCTACACCTTC.

This clone came up once. The chain has TRBV4-2 and TRBJ2-7; 8 bases align to TRBD2. Germline lookup yields CDR1 LGHNA and CDR2 YNFKEQ. This CDR3 is 15 amino acids long. Germline trimming cut 3 bases from V and 5 bases from J; bases unmatched to any gene: 9. The CDR3, as DNA: TGTGCCAGCAGCCAGGGACTAGGCCCCCCCCACGAGCAGTACTTC. Translating it yields CASSQGLGPPHEQYF.

The sample holds one count of this clone. The chain links TRBV23-1 to TRBJ2-2, with 9 bases lining up with TRBD1. TRBV23-1 is designated an ORF whose function remains uncertain. The ends lost 0 bases at V and 1 base at J; junction bases unmatched: 3. CDR3 length: 17 amino acids. The CDR3 DNA reads as TGCGCCAGCAGTCAATCGTCGGGACAGGGGAACACCGGGGAGCTGTTTTTT. Translated, it gives CASSQSSGQGNTGELFF.

This clone was detected once. This sequence joins TRBV30 and TRBJ2-3, with 13 bases fitting TRBD2. Trimming took 0 bases from V and 9 from J; bases not matched to a gene: 3. Per germline, CDR1 GTSNPN and CDR2 SVGIG (reference sequence). There are 14 residues in the CDR3. CDR3 region: CAWSVTGLAGTQYF. The CDR3 DNA sequence: TGTGCCTGGAGTGTCACGGGACTAGCGGGGACGCAGTATTTT. Complete variable domain (other parts from reference TRBV30 and TRBJ2-3): SQTIHQWPATLVQPVGSPLSLECTVEGTSNPNLYWYRQAAGRGLQLLFYSVGIGQISSEVPQNLSASRPQDRQFILSSKKLLLSDSGFYLCAWSVTGLAGTQYFGPGTRLTVL.

This sequence joins TRBV6-1 and TRBJ2-7, with D perhaps TRBD1 (6 bases). The germline V gene encodes CDR1 MNHNS and CDR2 SASEGT. This CDR3 spans 12 amino acids. Trimming removed 5 bases at V and 3 bases at J, with 8 bases between. This chain's CDR3 is CASSNRDYEQYF. CDR3 in DNA: TGTGCCAGCAGTAACAGGGACTACGAGCAGTACTTC.

The chain employs TRBV7-9 and TRBJ1-4; D not certain. Trimming cost V 2 bases and J 7 bases, with 8 bases left between them. The CDR3 is made up of 13 amino acids. Germline-derived CDR1 and CDR2 are SEHNR and FQNEAQ (reference sequence). Here the CDR3 reads CASSLSKSEKLFF. For the CDR3, the DNA is TGTGCCAGCAGCTTAAGCAAGAGTGAAAAACTGTTTTTT. The full variable domain, completed using reference TRBV7-9 and TRBJ1-4, is DTGVSQNPRHKITKRGQNVTFRCDPISEHNRLYWYRQTLGQGPEFLTYFQNEAQLEKSRLLSDRFSAERPKGSFSTLEIQRTEQGDSAMYLCASSLSKSEKLFFGSGTQLSVL.

This clone has only one observation. The chain joins TRBV4-1 to TRBJ1-2, with 9 bases aligning to TRBD1. The V and J ends lost 7 bases and 1 base, in that order; junction bases with no gene match: 25. This CDR3 has 21 residues. From germline, CDR1 is MGHRA and CDR2 YSYEKL. The CDR3 loop is CASTPNPSLWDRDQINYGYTF. CDR3 nucleotides: TGCGCCAGCACCCCGAATCCTAGCTTGTGGGACAGGGACCAAATTAACTATGGCTACACCTTC.

The chain employs TRBV10-2 and TRBJ1-6; 10 bases agree with TRBD1. CDR3 length: 17 residues. V lost 2 bases to trimming and J lost 10 bases; unmatched junction nucleotides: 11. From germline, CDR1 is WSHSY and CDR2 SAAADI. This CDR3 is CASSEDRRDRGYSPLHF. The DNA for the CDR3 is TGCGCCAGCAGTGAGGACCGCCGGGACAGGGGATACTCACCCCTCCACTTT.

In its sample, this clone ranks as medium-sized. The chain has TRBV15 and TRBJ2-3; either TRBD1 or TRBD2 may supply D (5 bases each). Germline V lookup: CDR1 LNHNV, CDR2 YYDKDF (reference sequence). The V gene lost 0 bases and the J gene lost 6 bases, with 16 bases spanning the gap. This CDR3 is 16 amino acids long. Here the CDR3 reads CATSREGQAEGDTQYF. For the CDR3, the DNA is TGTGCCACCAGCAGAGAGGGGCAGGCTGAGGGGGATACGCAGTATTTT. Complete variable domain (other parts from reference TRBV15 and TRBJ2-3): DAMVIQNPRYQVTQFGKPVTLSCSQTLNHNVMYWYQQKSSQAPKLLFHYYDKDFNNEADTPDNFQSRRPNTSFCFLDIRSPGLGDTAMYLCATSREGQAEGDTQYFGPGTRLTVL.